The 14 T cell receptor beta chains listed next were all sequenced from one sample in a study of T cell responses to AZD1222 COVID-19 vaccine. The data were produced by immunoSEQ multiplex PCR, yet TCRdb's version contains in-frame clones alone and is incomplete. The sample records tens of thousands of clones, over 75% being singletons. The sequences come from peripheral blood, collected on day 0 of AZD1222 vaccination. All receptors come from an adult in good health.

In its sample, this clone was seen a few times. V usage is TRBV28 and J usage is TRBJ2-2; 7 bases fit TRBD2. Germline trimming cut 0 bases from V and 7 bases from J; bases unmatched to any gene: 2. The CDR3 extends over 14 amino acids. CDR1 is MDHEN and CDR2 is SYDVKM in the germline V gene. DNA for the CDR3: TGTGCCAGCAGTTTATGGGTAGCGGGCGGGGAGCTGTTTTTT. Translation gives CASSLWVAGGELFF.

This rearrangement joins TRBV14 to TRBJ2-7, with D perhaps TRBD2 (6 bases). This CDR3 has 16 amino acids. Germline-derived CDR1 and CDR2 are SGHDN and FVKESK. Trimming pared 0 bases from V and 3 bases from J, leaving 15 bases between. The CDR3 DNA follows: TGTGCCAGCAGCCAAGATAGGGGACTCCTAATCTACGAGCAGTACTTC. Protein: CASSQDRGLLIYEQYF.

V gene TRBV19 combines with J gene TRBJ1-5; the D gene is possibly TRBD1 (5 bases). The V gene's germline CDR1 is LNHDA and CDR2 SQIVND (reference sequence). V gave up 2 bases and J gave up 3 bases, with 14 bases separating them. CDR3 size: 16 residues. For the CDR3, the DNA is TGTGCCAGTAGTATATCTCCCCGACAGTCCAATCAGCCCCAGCATTTT. It yields the protein CASSISPRQSNQPQHF.

With regard to this clone: The sample holds other DNA sequences that translate to the same CDR3. The chain couples TRBV30 to TRBJ2-7; 9 bases are shared with TRBD2. The CDR3 totals 14 residues. Per germline, CDR1 GTSNPN and CDR2 SVGIG (reference sequence). V lost 2 bases to trimming and J lost 4 bases; unmatched junction nucleotides: 6. CDR3 nucleotides: TGTGCCTGGAGTTCGGGACTAGCAAGTTACGAGCAGTACTTC. Translating gives CAWSSGLASYEQYF.

This chain joins TRBV11-2 and TRBJ2-7; 9 bases align to TRBD1. This CDR3 has 15 residues. V dropped 5 bases and J dropped 0; count of bases not matched to a gene: 5. Germline CDR1 reads SGHAT; CDR2 reads FQNNGV. The CDR3 bases are TGTGCCAGCAGCCAGGGGACAGGGAGCTCCTACGAGCAGTACTTC. This sequence encodes CASSQGTGSSYEQYF.

Worth noting for this clone: The same CDR3 also results from other DNA sequences found in this sample. The rearrangement uses TRBV5-4 and TRBJ2-7; no clear D. This CDR3 contains 12 residues. Germline assignment: CDR1 SGHNT and CDR2 YYREEE (reference sequence). V was cut by 2 bases and J by 6 bases, with 9 bases left in between. The CDR3 DNA reads TGTGCCAGCAGCTTTGGGCGGTCCGAGCAGTACTTC. Translation gives CASSFGRSEQYF.

The genes are TRBV29-1 and TRBJ2-5, with D hard to call. V lost 6 bases, J lost 2 bases, and 10 bases lay in between. This CDR3 has 12 residues. The germline V gene has CDR1 SQVTM and CDR2 ANQGSEA. CDR3 loop: CSVNREQETQYF. The CDR3 DNA follows: TGCAGCGTAAACAGAGAACAAGAGACCCAGTACTTC.

The V gene is TRBV18, the J gene TRBJ1-1; TRBD1 matches at 9 bases. This CDR3 comprises 14 residues. The germline gives CDR1 KGHSH, CDR2 LQKENI. Trimming removed 8 bases from V and 4 bases from J; junction bases left unmatched: 8. The CDR3 protein is CASLRDRDSTEAFF. In DNA form, the CDR3 reads TGTGCCAGCCTCCGGGACAGGGACTCCACTGAAGCTTTCTTT.

The V gene is TRBV28, the J gene TRBJ2-5; 7 positions agree with TRBD2. The CDR3 totals 15 residues. With 3 bases clipped from V and 1 base from J, the junction kept 5 bases outside the gene matches. Germline CDR1 reads MDHEN; CDR2 reads SYDVKM. The CDR3 DNA sequence: TGTGCCAGCAGTTTTAAGGGACTATTCCAAGAGACCCAGTACTTC. It is translated as CASSFKGLFQETQYF.

The chain couples TRBV4-2 to TRBJ1-6; a weak D match, TRBD1 (6 bases). There are 15 residues in the CDR3. Trimming took off 0 bases at V and 10 bases at J, with 13 bases between the two ends. Germline V gene data show CDR1 as LGHNA and CDR2 as YNFKEQ. The CDR3 protein is CASSQEAPQGSPLHF. DNA of the CDR3: TGTGCCAGCAGCCAAGAAGCGCCGCAGGGGTCACCCCTCCACTTT.

V is TRBV11-3 and J is TRBJ1-6; TRBD1 matches at 7 bases. V dropped 4 bases and J dropped 7; count of bases not matched to a gene: 4. CDR3 size: 14 residues. The germline V gene has CDR1 SGHNT and CDR2 YENEEA. CDR3 bases: TGTGCCAGCAGCTATGGGACAGAGAATTCACCCCTCCACTTT. This codes for CASSYGTENSPLHF.

The gene calls are TRBV10-2 and TRBJ1-6, with D perhaps matching TRBD1 (5 bases). The CDR3 extends over 14 amino acids. Trimming took off 7 bases at V and 6 bases at J, with 13 bases between the two ends. Germline V CDR1 and CDR2: WSHSY, SAAADI. The chain's CDR3 is CASTRDSLNSPLHF. CDR3 sequence (DNA): TGCGCCAGCACCAGAGACAGTCTTAATTCACCCCTCCACTTT.

The chain employs TRBV5-4 and TRBJ1-2; 7 bases line up with TRBD1. Germline V gene sequence: CDR1 SGHNT, CDR2 YYREEE (reference sequence). This CDR3 region has 14 residues. J gave up 5 bases and V 3 bases, and 7 bases lay outside the gene matches. The CDR3 DNA is TGTGCCAGCAGCTCCTCAGGGACAGTTTATGGCTACACCTTC. It translates to CASSSSGTVYGYTF.

V gene TRBV2 combines with J gene TRBJ1-3; D is uncertain. Trimming removed 6 bases from V and 0 bases from J, with 9 bases in between. CDR1 and CDR2 from the germline V gene are SNHLY and FYNNEI. This CDR3 spans 14 amino acids. The CDR3 region is CASREPYSGNTIYF. The CDR3 DNA is TGTGCCAGCAGGGAGCCCTACTCTGGAAACACCATATATTTT.